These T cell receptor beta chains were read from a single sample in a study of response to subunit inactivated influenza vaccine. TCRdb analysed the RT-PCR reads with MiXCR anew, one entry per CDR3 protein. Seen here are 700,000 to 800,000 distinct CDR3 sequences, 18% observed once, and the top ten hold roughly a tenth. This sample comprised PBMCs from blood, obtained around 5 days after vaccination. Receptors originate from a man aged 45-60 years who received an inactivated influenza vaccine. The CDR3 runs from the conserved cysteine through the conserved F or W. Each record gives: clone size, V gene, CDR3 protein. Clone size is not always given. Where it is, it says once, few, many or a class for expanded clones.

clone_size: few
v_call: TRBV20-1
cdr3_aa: CSARGRLAGRVQRYEQYF

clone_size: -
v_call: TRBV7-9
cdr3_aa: CASRSYSGTGELFF

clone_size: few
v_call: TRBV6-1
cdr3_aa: CASSEAFSESYEQYF

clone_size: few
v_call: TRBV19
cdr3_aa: CASGAGLVGNTIYF

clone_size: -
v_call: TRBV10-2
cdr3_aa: CASYDRGHTGELFF

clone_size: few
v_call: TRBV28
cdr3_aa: CASSLDLASQETQYF

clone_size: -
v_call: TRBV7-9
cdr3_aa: CASSDQGANGETQYF

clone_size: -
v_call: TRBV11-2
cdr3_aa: CASSPHKAYEQYF

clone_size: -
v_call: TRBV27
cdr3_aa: CASSFGTGGSFGANVLTF

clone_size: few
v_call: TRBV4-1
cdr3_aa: CASSPYKSGGANVLTF

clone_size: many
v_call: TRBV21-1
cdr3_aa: CASSDLGELKNQPQHF

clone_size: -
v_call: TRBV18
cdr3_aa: CASLTGTANTGELFF

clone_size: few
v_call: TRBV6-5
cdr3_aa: CASSYSYGSENEKLFF

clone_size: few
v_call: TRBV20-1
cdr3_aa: CSAADYPPDTQYF

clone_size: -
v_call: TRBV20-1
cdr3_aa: CSARRSGSSTDTQYF

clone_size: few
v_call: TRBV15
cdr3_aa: CATSSRTGVNGYTF

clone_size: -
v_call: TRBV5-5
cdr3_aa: CASSFQGSDGNTIYF

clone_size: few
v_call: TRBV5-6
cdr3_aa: CASFPGLAGVNEQFF

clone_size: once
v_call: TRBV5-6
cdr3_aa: CASSFQVRDRVYNEQFF

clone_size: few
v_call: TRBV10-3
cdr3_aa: CAINSGGWDQPQHF

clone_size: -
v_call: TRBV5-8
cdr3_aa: CASSLNRATGELFF

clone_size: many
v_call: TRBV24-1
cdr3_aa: CATRLAGEQFF

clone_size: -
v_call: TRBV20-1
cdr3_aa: CSASDLAASSYEQYF

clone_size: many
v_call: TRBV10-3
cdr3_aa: CAIRGTDNYGYTF

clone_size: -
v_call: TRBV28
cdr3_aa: CASSLLAGGINEQFF

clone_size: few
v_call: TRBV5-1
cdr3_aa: CASSPGTSAPDTQYF

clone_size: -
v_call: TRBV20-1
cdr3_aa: CSARDQLKNRNEQYF

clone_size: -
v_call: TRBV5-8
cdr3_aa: CASSYGLAGRWETQYF

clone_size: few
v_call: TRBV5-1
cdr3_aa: CASSVGQGGGYTF

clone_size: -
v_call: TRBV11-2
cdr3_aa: CASSLFSVSSYNEQFF

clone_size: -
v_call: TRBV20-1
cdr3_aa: CSARSSRSPGDEQYF

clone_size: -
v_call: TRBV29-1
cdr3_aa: CSVMGTGNTEAFF

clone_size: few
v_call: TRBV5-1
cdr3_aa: CASRWLTGAYEQYF

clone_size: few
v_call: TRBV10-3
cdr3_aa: CAISPGTSKGADTQYF

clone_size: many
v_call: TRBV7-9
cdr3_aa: CASSLSDRNYGYTF

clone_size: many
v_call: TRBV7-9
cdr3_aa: CASSLVVGTDTQYF

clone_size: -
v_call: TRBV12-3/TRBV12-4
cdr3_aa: CASSPRRDREIQPQHF

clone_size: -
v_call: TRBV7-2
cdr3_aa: CASSLASGNYEQYF

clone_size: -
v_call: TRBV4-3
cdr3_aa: CASSQGFGSRETQYF

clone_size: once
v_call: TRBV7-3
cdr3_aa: CASSSLPRGELFF

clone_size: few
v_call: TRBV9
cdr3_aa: CASSVGQGRAYEQYF